The next 17 T cell receptor beta chains were all read from a single sample in a study of blood T cell repertoires in COVID-19. This table comes from immunoSEQ multiplex PCR, and its TCRdb copy is limited to in-frame clones, with some not included. The profile shows around 250,000 clones, roughly 80% of them singletons. The sample was peripheral blood. The receptor source for this set is a woman in her late teens or twenties with acute or convalescent COVID-19.

The chain combines TRBV11-3 with TRBJ2-1; D might be TRBD2 (5 bases). The CDR3 covers 15 residues. Germline V gene lookup returns CDR1 SGHNT and CDR2 YENEEA. Trimming took 1 base from V and 3 from J, leaving 10 bases between them. The CDR3 loop reads CASSLGTGIYNEQFF. The CDR3 bases are TGTGCCAGCAGCTTAGGCACGGGAATCTACAATGAGCAGTTCTTC.

The chain carries TRBV6-2 or TRBV6-3 and TRBJ2-7; TRBD1 matches at 7 bases. The CDR3 is made up of 16 amino acids. CDR1 and CDR2 (germline): MNHEY, SVGEGT. Germline trimming cut 7 bases from V and 3 bases from J; bases unmatched to any gene: 15. For the CDR3, the DNA is TGTGCCAGCAACCCACGACCAGGGGGTCGGAACTACGAGCAGTACTTC. Protein sequence: CASNPRPGGRNYEQYF.

This clone was picked up a small number of times. The chain links TRBV30 to TRBJ1-1, with D tentatively TRBD1 (6 bases). This CDR3 region has 12 residues. Trimming stripped 0 bases from V and 7 bases from J, with 9 bases between. From germline, CDR1 is GTSNPN and CDR2 SVGIG (reference sequence). The CDR3 loop reads CAWSVGGDEAFF. CDR3 DNA: TGTGCCTGGAGTGTAGGGGGGGATGAAGCTTTCTTT.

This clone was detected only once. This chain uses TRBV19 with TRBJ1-5; TRBD1 is a possible D gene (5 bases). The CDR3 spans 15 residues. The V end lost 3 bases, the J end lost 6 bases, and 15 bases lay between the germline ends. Germline V lookup: CDR1 LNHDA, CDR2 SQIVND (reference sequence). The chain's CDR3 is CASSIIQGVSQPQHF. In DNA, the CDR3 is TGTGCCAGTAGTATTATCCAAGGGGTGAGTCAGCCCCAGCATTTT.

This chain uses TRBV5-1 with TRBJ2-1, with a tentative D call TRBD2 (7 bases). There are 14 residues in the CDR3. The germline CDR1 and CDR2 sequences are SGHRS and YFSETQ. Trimming shortened V by 4 bases and J by 16 bases, and 24 bases separated the two germline ends. The CDR3 DNA sequence: TGCGCCAGCAGCCCCGCCGGCGGGGGCGATGAGCCCTTCTTC. It encodes CASSPAGGGDEPFF.

The chain combines TRBV7-9 with TRBJ2-7; 10 bases map to TRBD2. The CDR3 has 15 residues. Per the germline V gene, CDR1 is SEHNR and CDR2 is FQNEAQ (reference sequence). V lost 0 bases to trimming and J lost 4 bases; unmatched junction nucleotides: 3. The CDR3 DNA sequence: TGTGCCAGCAGCTTAGCACTAGCGGGAAGGTACGAGCAGTACTTC. It translates to CASSLALAGRYEQYF.

This chain links TRBV27 with TRBJ2-1; 8 positions match TRBD2. The germline CDR1 and CDR2 sequences are MNHEY and SMNVEV (reference sequence). The J segment lost 7 bases and the V segment lost 2 bases, leaving 4 bases of the junction unmatched. CDR3 length: 14 amino acids. CDR3: CASSLGTGGNEQFF. CDR3 DNA: TGTGCCAGCAGTTTAGGCACGGGAGGGAATGAGCAGTTCTTC.

This clone was seen a single time. The chain carries TRBV6-5 and TRBJ2-4; 10 bases agree with TRBD2. This CDR3 contains 14 residues. Unmatched junction bases numbered 2, after V lost 2 bases and J lost 7 bases. The V gene's germline CDR1 is MNHEY and CDR2 SVGAGI. In DNA form, the CDR3 reads TGTGCCAGCAGTTACCAGCGGGAGGGCAACATTCAGTACTTC. Protein: CASSYQREGNIQYF.

This clone was seen a handful of times. The chain combines TRBV5-1 with TRBJ2-3; D unclear. The CDR3 runs to 14 residues. CDR1 is SGHRS, CDR2 YFSETQ, per germline. V dropped 4 bases and J dropped 2 bases, with 11 bases sitting between them. The CDR3 reads CASSLERLTDTQYF. As DNA, the CDR3 is TGCGCCAGCAGCCTAGAGAGGCTCACAGATACGCAGTATTTT.

This clone was detected once. This sequence joins TRBV5-4 and TRBJ2-2; D is unresolved. V lost 1 base and J lost 7, with 14 bases in between. CDR1 and CDR2 from the germline V gene are SGHNT and YYREEE (reference sequence). This CDR3 spans 15 amino acids. The CDR3 sequence: CASSLWASLDGELFF. DNA for the CDR3: TGTGCCAGCAGCTTGTGGGCGTCCCTGGACGGGGAGCTGTTTTTT.

V and J are TRBV19 and TRBJ1-6; D might be TRBD1 (5 bases). V shed 10 bases and J shed 8 bases, with 18 bases lying between them. This CDR3 is built from 14 residues. From germline, CDR1 is LNHDA and CDR2 SQIVND (reference sequence). This CDR3 reads CATAERGADSPLHF. CDR3 bases: TGTGCCACTGCGGAAAGGGGTGCGGATTCACCCCTCCACTTT. The full variable domain, in which reference TRBV19 and TRBJ1-6 provide the parts outside the CDR3, is DGGITQSPKYLFRKEGQNVTLSCEQNLNHDAMYWYRQDPGQGLRLIYYSQIVNDFQKGDIAEGYSVSREKKESFPLTVTSAQKNPTAFYLCATAERGADSPLHFGNGTRLTVT.

This clone has a handful of counts. V is TRBV19 and J is TRBJ1-5, with 7 bases aligning to TRBD1. The germline gives CDR1 LNHDA, CDR2 SQIVND (reference sequence). The V segment lost 5 bases and the J segment 7 bases; nucleotides outside the gene matches: 8. The CDR3 runs to 14 residues. The chain's CDR3 is CASSFRDSQQPQHF. The CDR3 nucleotides read TGTGCCAGTAGTTTCCGGGACAGTCAACAGCCCCAGCATTTT.

The chain joins TRBV5-4 to TRBJ2-1; D is perhaps TRBD2 (6 bases). CDR3 length: 15 residues. Germline V gene sequence: CDR1 SGHNT, CDR2 YYREEE (reference sequence). The V and J ends lost 0 bases and 5 bases respectively, with 12 bases between them. This chain's CDR3 is CASSLASASDNEQFF. The CDR3 DNA follows: TGTGCCAGCAGCTTGGCCTCAGCTAGCGACAATGAGCAGTTCTTC.

The chain carries TRBV7-2 and TRBJ2-1; a weak D match, TRBD2 (6 bases). The CDR3 runs 15 residues. CDR1 is SGHTA, CDR2 FQGNSA, per germline. V dropped 0 bases and J dropped 9 bases, with 15 bases sitting between them. For the CDR3, the DNA is TGTGCCAGCAGCTTAGCGCTTTCCGGTAGCGGTGAGCAGTTCTTC. Amino acid sequence: CASSLALSGSGEQFF.

The genes are TRBV6-5 and TRBJ1-1; a possible D gene is TRBD1 (6 bases). Germline loops: CDR1 MNHEY, CDR2 SVGAGI. This CDR3 region has 15 residues. The V end was cut by 2 bases, the J end by 3 bases, with 13 bases between. CDR3 sequence: CASSYVRGGHTEAFF. CDR3 nucleotides: TGTGCCAGCAGTTACGTACGGGGGGGCCACACTGAAGCTTTCTTT.

The V and J genes are TRBV6-6 and TRBJ1-1; the D is unclear. Germline lookup yields CDR1 MNHNY and CDR2 SVGAGI (reference sequence). There are 13 residues in the CDR3. The V end was cut by 2 bases, the J end by 10 bases, with 14 bases between. CDR3 bases: TGTGCCAGCAGTTACCCCTCAGAGGGTACAGCTTTCTTT. Translation: CASSYPSEGTAFF.

J is TRBJ2-3 and V is TRBV3-1 (or the pseudogene TRBV3-2); 15 positions match TRBD2. Germline loops: CDR1 LGHDT, CDR2 YNNKEL (reference sequence). CDR3 length equals 19 residues. V shed 4 bases and J 5 bases; nucleotides not matched to a gene: 13. CDR3 residues: CASSRGLAGGLDFIDTQYF. CDR3 DNA sequence: TGTGCCAGCAGCCGGGGACTAGCGGGAGGCCTAGATTTTATAGATACGCAGTATTTT.